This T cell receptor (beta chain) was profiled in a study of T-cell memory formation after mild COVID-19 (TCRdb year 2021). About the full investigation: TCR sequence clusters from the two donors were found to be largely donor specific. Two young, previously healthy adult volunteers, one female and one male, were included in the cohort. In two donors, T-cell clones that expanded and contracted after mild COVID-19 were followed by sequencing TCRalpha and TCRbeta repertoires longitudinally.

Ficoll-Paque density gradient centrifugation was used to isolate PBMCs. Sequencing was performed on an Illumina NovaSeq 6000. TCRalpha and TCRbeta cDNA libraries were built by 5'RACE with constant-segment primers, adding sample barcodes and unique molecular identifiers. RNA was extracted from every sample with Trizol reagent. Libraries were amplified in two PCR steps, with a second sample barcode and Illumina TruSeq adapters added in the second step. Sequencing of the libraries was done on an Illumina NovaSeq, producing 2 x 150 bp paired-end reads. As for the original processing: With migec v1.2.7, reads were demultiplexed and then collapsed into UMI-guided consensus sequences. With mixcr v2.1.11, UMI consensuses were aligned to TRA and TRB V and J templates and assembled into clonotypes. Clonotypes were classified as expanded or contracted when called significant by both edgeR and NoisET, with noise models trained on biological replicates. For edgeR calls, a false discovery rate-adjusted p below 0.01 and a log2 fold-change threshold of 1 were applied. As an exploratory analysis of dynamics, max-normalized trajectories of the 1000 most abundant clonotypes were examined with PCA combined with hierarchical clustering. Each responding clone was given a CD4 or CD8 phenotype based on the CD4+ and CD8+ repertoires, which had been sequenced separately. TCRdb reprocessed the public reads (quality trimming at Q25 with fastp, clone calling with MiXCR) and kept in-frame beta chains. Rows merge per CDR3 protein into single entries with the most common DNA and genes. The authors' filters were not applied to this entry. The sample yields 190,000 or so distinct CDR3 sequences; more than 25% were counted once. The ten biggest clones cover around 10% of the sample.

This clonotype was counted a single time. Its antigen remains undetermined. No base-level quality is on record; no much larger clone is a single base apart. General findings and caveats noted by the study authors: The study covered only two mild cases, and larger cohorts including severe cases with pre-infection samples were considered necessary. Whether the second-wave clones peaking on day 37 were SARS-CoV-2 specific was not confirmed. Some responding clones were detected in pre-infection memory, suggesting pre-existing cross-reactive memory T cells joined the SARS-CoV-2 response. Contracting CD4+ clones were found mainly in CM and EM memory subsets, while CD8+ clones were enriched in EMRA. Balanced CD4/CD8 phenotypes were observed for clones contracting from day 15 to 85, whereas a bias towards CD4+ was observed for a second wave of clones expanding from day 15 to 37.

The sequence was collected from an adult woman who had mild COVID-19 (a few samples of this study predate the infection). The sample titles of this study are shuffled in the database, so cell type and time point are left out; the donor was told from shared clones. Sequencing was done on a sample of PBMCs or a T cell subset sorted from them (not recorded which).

DNA sequence: TGTGCCAGCAGCTTACTGACTAGCGGGAGGGTCAAAAACATTCAGTACTTC. Its protein product is CASSLLTSGRVKNIQYF. The rearrangement joined TRBV7-8 to TRBJ2-4, with 14 central nucleotides matching TRBD2. For CDR1 and CDR2, the germline V gene lists SGHVS and FQNEAQ. The CDR3 spans 17 residues, from the cysteine through the phenylalanine. Just CDR3 DNA is preserved here, 51 bases in frame from base 1. Trimming takes 2 bases off V and 3 bases off J; junction bases not matched to a gene: 3.